This T cell receptor (beta chain) was sequenced in a study of blood T cells in healthy people across ages (dated by TCRdb to between 2015 and 2016). In terms of the full investigation: In model experiments, roughly one uniquely barcoded TCR beta cDNA molecule per two T cells was captured by template switching. Using deep sequencing normalized with unique cDNA molecular identifiers, the study measured how TCR beta repertoire diversity changes with age. The donors were divided into four age groups: young (average approximately 16 years), middle-aged (about 39), aged (around 59) and long-lived (roughly 88). To avoid experimental bias, donors of different ages were spread randomly across the sequencing lanes. Two additional independent replicas of 1 million unique cDNA reads from the same blood draw were analyzed for two donors (one aged 18 to 30 and one aged 80 or older).

What the authors observed across the whole study: Compared with the aged group, the long-lived group had more naive CD4+ T cells, fewer expanded clones and increased TCR diversity, a pattern suggesting age selection. Total diversity estimates from one million sequenced T cells were considered lower bounds and underestimates. As age increased, observed TCR beta diversity per million T cells dropped in a roughly linear way, and a significant reduction was already evident by age 40. The percentage of naive T cells measured by flow cytometry correlated strongly with observed TCR beta diversity. Donor CMV infection status was unknown, potentially confounding age-related changes in expanded clonotypes. Conclusive comparison of naive and antigen-experienced compartments was prevented by the profiling of bulk unsorted PBMCs.

The V end loses 4 bases and the J end loses 6 bases, and a stretch of 18 bases separates them. Measured from the cysteine to the phenylalanine, the CDR3 is 16 residues long. The sequence is cut down to CDR3 DNA, 48 bases in frame from base 1. The germline V gene yields SGHVS for CDR1 and FQNEAQ for CDR2. Donors were a few dozen systemically healthy Caucasian individuals from Russia aged 6 to 90 years. About 9.1 milliliters of peripheral blood were collected from each donor into EDTA-treated Vacutainer tubes. PBMCs were isolated by Ficoll-Paque density-gradient centrifugation, with at least 7 million obtained per sample. Trizol reagent was used to extract total RNA from the PBMCs, yielding at least 6 micrograms per sample. For every donor, flow cytometry on a PBMC aliquot measured the percentage of naive CD45RAhigh/CD27high T cells. Library preparation employed 5' RACE. The run used an Illumina HiSeq 2500. A second PCR of about 6 to 12 cycles was performed with a sample-barcoded 5' primer and a J-beta primer mix. A unique molecular identifier was introduced onto each TCR beta cDNA molecule by a template-switch 5' adaptor carrying 12 random nucleotides. Each sample yielded at least 2.5 million CDR3-containing paired-end reads. First-strand cDNA was synthesized from all RNA with the Mint cDNA synthesis kit, primed by a TRBC-specific oligonucleotide. After uracil-DNA glycosylase treatment, a first 18-cycle PCR used universal primers M1SS and BC2_uni_R on all cDNA. Per the source publication's procedure: For normalization, 1 million high-quality reads, each with a distinct molecular identifier, were randomly selected from each sample. Instead of being binned into consensus sequences, reads with shared molecular identifiers were discarded. CDR3 identification, clonotype clustering and error correction used MiTCR with a Q25 quality threshold and the strictest error-elimination algorithm. Lower-bound total TCR beta diversity was estimated with a nonparametric unseen species model using Euler transformation. Using fastp at Q25 and MiXCR, TCRdb reprocessed the public reads and kept productive beta chains. Duplicate CDR3 protein sequences are folded into a single record with the most common DNA and genes. TCRdb, rather than the study authors, made the V and J calls. This sample comprises roughly 730,000 distinct CDR3 sequences, roughly 56% of them detected only once. The ten largest account for around a quarter of the sample.

Remarks on this clonotype: Its antigen is currently not known. No much larger clone exists at a distance of one base, and base qualities are not known.

This TCR derives from a man aged 40-50 years in good health. Sequencing was carried out using blood. Recombination joined TRBV7-8 with TRBJ1-4; TRBD1 could be the D gene, as 5 bases match. The sequenced DNA: TGTGCCAGCAGCTCCTCTCAGGGCCTTAACTATGAAAAACTGTTTTTT. This sequence encodes CASSSSQGLNYEKLFF. The reference TRBV7-8 and TRBJ1-4 proteins fill in what lies around the CDR3, so the full variable domain reads GAGVSQSPRYKVAKRGQDVALRCDPISGHVSLFWYQQALGQGPEFLTYFQNEAQLDKSGLPSDRFFAERPEGSVSTLKIQRTQQEDSAVYLCASSSSQGLNYEKLFFGSGTQLSVL.